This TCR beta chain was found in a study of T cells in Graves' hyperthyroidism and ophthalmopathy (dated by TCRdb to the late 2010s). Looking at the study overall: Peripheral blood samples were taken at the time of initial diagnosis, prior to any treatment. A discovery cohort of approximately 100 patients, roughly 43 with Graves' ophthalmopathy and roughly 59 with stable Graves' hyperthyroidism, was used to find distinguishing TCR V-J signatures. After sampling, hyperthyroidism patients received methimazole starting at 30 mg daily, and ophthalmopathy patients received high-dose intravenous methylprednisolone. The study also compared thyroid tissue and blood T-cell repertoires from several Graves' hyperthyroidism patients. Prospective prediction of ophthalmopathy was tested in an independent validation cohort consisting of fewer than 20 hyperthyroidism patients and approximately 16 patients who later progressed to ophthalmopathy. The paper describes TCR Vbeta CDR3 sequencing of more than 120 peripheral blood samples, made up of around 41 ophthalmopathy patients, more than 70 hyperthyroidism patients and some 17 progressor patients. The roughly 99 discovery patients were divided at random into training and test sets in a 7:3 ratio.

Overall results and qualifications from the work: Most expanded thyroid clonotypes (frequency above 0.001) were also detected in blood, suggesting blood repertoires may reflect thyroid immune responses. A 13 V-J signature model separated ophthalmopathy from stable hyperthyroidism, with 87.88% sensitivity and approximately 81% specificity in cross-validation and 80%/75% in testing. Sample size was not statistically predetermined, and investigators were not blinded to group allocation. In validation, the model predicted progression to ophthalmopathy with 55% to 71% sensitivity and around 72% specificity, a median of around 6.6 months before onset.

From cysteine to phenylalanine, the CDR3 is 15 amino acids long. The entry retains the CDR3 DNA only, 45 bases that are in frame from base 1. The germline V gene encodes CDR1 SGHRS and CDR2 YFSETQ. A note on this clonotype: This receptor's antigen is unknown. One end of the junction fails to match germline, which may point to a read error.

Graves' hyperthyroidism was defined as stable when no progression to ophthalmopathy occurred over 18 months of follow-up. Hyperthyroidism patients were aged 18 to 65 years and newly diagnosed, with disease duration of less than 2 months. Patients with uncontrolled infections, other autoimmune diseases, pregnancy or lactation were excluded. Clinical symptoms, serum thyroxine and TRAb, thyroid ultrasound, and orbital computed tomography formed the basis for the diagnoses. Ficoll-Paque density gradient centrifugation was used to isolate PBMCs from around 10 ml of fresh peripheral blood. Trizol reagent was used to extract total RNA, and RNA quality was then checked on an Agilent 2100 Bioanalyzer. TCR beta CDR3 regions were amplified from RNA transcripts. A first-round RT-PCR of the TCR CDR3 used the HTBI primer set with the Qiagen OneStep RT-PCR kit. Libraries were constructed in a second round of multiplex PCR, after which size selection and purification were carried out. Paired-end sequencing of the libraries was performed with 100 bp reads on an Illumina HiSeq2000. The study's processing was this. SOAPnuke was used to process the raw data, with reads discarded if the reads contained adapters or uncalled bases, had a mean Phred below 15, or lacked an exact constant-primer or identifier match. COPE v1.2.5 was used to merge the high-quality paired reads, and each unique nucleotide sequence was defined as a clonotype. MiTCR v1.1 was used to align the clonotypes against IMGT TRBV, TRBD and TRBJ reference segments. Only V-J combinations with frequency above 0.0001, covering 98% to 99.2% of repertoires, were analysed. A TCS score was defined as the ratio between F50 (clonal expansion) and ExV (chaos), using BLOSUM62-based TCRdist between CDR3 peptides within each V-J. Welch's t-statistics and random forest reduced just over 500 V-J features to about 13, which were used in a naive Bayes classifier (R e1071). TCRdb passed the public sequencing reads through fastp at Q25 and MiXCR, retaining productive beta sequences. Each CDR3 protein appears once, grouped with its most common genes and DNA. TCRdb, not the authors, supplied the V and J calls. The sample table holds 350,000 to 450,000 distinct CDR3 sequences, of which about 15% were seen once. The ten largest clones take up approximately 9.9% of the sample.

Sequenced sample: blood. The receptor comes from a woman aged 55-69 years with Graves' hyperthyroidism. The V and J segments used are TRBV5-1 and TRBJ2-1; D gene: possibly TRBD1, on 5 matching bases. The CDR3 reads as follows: CASCLRQGSYNEQFF. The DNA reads TGCGCCAGCTGCTTGAGGCAGGGCTCCTACAATGAGCAGTTCTTC.